This passage covers 22 T cell receptor beta chains from one sample sequenced in a study of cytomegalovirus exposure and HLA in healthy donors. The PCR was carried out with 60 Vbeta primers and 13 Jbeta primers. TCRdb's copy holds only in-frame clones and misses some; the assay was immunoSEQ multiplex PCR. This sample has 150,000 to 200,000 clones, with 60% to 80% found just once. Sequencing was performed on PBMCs. All receptors come from a man aged 18 to 30 in good health and CMV-seropositive.

J is TRBJ2-2 and V is TRBV7-8, with 11 bases matching TRBD2. The V gene's germline CDR1 is SGHVS and CDR2 FQNEAQ. The CDR3 spans 18 residues. V lost 7 bases and J lost 6; bases outside the gene matches: 16. The CDR3 DNA reads TGTGCCAGCAACCCAACGAAAGGGACTAGCGGAGTTTCCGGGGAGCTGTTTTTT. This gives the protein CASNPTKGTSGVSGELFF.

This clone was seen just once. The rearrangement uses TRBV6-5 and TRBJ1-2, with a tentative D call TRBD1 (6 bases). Germline CDR1 is MNHEY and CDR2 is SVGAGI. The CDR3 has 15 residues. V was clipped by 4 bases and J by 2 bases, with 14 bases between them. The CDR3 reads CASSFDRFGNYGYTF. In DNA, the CDR3 is TGTGCCAGCAGTTTCGACAGGTTTGGCAACTATGGCTACACCTTC.

The chain uses TRBV28 and TRBJ1-1, with D hard to call. The CDR3 spans 15 residues. Trimming removed 3 bases at V and 0 bases at J, with 11 bases between. Per germline, CDR1 MDHEN and CDR2 SYDVKM. CDR3 nucleotides: TGTGCCAGCAGTTTCGGGGTATCAATGAACACTGAAGCTTTCTTT. This codes for CASSFGVSMNTEAFF.

The genes are TRBV27 and TRBJ2-7, with D tentatively TRBD2 (7 bases). Germline CDR1 MNHEY, CDR2 SMNVEV (reference sequence). CDR3 length: 19 residues. The ends were cut back, 5 bases at V and 3 bases at J, with 29 bases in the middle. The CDR3 here is CASSPSPRWGLAAYYEQYV. The CDR3 DNA reads TGTGCCAGCAGTCCCTCCCCGCGATGGGGGCTAGCGGCTTACTACGAGCAGTACGTC.

The chain has TRBV11-2 and TRBJ2-7; possible D gene TRBD1, 5 bases. Between the trimmed V and J ends, which lost 1 base and 0 bases, there was a span of 10 bases. The V gene's germline CDR1 is SGHAT and CDR2 FQNNGV. The CDR3 runs to 15 residues. The CDR3 DNA reads as TGTGCCAGCAGCTTAGCCCCCGACAGCTCCTACGAGCAGTACGTC. The encoded protein is CASSLAPDSSYEQYV.

The chain carries TRBV5-8 and TRBJ2-7; 7 bases align to TRBD1. Germline V lookup: CDR1 SGHTS, CDR2 YDEGEE. Germline trimming cut 3 bases from V and 3 bases from J; bases unmatched to any gene: 9. The CDR3 is 15 residues long. As DNA, the CDR3 is TGTGCCAGCAGCTGGGGGACAGCCTTCCGCTACGAGCAGTACGTC. It encodes CASSWGTAFRYEQYV.

The chain has TRBV18 and TRBJ2-5, with TRBD2 as a possible D gene (5 bases). This CDR3 is built from 14 residues. Looked up from germline, CDR1 is KGHSH and CDR2 is LQKENI. Trimming cost V 2 bases and J 4 bases, with 11 bases left between them. Written as DNA, the CDR3 is TGTGCCAGCTCACCATCGACCGAGGGAGAGACCCAGTACTTC. Amino acids: CASSPSTEGETQYF.

The table lists this clone with a few counts. The gene calls are TRBV6-1 and TRBJ1-2, with TRBD1 matching over 7 bases. V lost 2 bases and J lost 2; bases outside the gene matches: 8. The CDR3 covers 16 residues. CDR1 is MNHNS, CDR2 SASEGT, per germline. DNA for the CDR3: TGTGCCAGCAGTGAAAGTAGAGCGACAGGGAACTATGGCTACACCTTC. It yields the protein CASSESRATGNYGYTF.

The genes are TRBV7-9 and TRBJ2-2; 8 bases line up with TRBD1. Trimming at V came to 5 bases and at J to 4 bases, leaving 6 bases not matched to a gene. Germline V gene sequence: CDR1 SEHNR, CDR2 FQNEAQ (reference sequence). This CDR3 contains 15 residues. The CDR3 is CASSPGTGLTGELFF. The CDR3, as DNA: TGTGCCAGCAGCCCCGGGACAGGCCTCACCGGGGAGCTGTTTTTT.

The chain carries TRBV6-6 and TRBJ2-5; D gene unclear. Trimming removed 5 bases from V and 2 bases from J, with 12 bases in between. The CDR3 spans 14 residues. Germline V lookup: CDR1 MNHNY, CDR2 SVGAGI (reference sequence). The CDR3 sequence: CASSPRGSQETQYF. The CDR3 region has the DNA TGTGCCAGCAGTCCCCGAGGCAGTCAAGAGACCCAGTACTTC.

This clone appeared a few times. The rearrangement joins TRBV28 to TRBJ1-1, with a possible D match to TRBD1 (5 bases). This CDR3 spans 18 amino acids. Germline lookup yields CDR1 MDHEN and CDR2 SYDVKM. V lost 2 bases, J lost 3 bases, and 22 bases lay in between. In DNA form, the CDR3 reads TGTGCCAGCAGTTTAATCATCGGGGGTGTTGTGAGGGACACTGAAGCTTTCTTT. Its translation: CASSLIIGGVVRDTEAFF. The full variable domain, completed using reference TRBV28 and TRBJ1-1, is DVKVTQSSRYLVKRTGEKVFLECVQDMDHENMFWYRQDPGLGLRLIYFSYDVKMKEKGDIPEGYSVSREKKERFSLILESASTNQTSMYLCASSLIIGGVVRDTEAFFGQGTRLTVV.

This clone occurred once. V is TRBV27 and J is TRBJ2-7; D is possibly TRBD1 (6 bases). CDR3 length: 13 residues. Germline CDR1 MNHEY, CDR2 SMNVEV (reference sequence). Between the trimmed V and J ends, which lost 6 bases and 3 bases, there was a span of 12 bases. As DNA, the CDR3 is TGTGCCAGCAGCATGGGACAAGGCTACGAGCAGTACGTC. It is translated as CASSMGQGYEQYV.

The chain couples TRBV30 to TRBJ2-2, with 8 positions matching TRBD1. The V gene's germline CDR1 is GTSNPN and CDR2 SVGIG (reference sequence). The CDR3 extends over 14 amino acids. V lost 6 bases, J lost 3 bases, and 6 bases stayed unmatched. The CDR3 region is CACRQGLDTGELFF. The CDR3 nucleotides are TGTGCCTGCAGACAGGGGTTGGACACCGGGGAGCTGTTTTTT. Full variable domain (outside the CDR3, taken from reference TRBV30 and TRBJ2-2): SQTIHQWPATLVQPVGSPLSLECTVEGTSNPNLYWYRQAAGRGLQLLFYSVGIGQISSEVPQNLSASRPQDRQFILSSKKLLLSDSGFYLCACRQGLDTGELFFGEGSRLTVL.

This rearrangement joins TRBV27 to TRBJ1-2; 8 bases match TRBD1. This CDR3 has 15 residues. J lost 8 bases, V lost 0 bases, and 8 bases had no gene match. From germline, CDR1 is MNHEY and CDR2 SMNVEV (reference sequence). CDR3 in DNA: TGTGCCAGCAGTTTATCGGCGACAGGGGCACGAGGCTACACCTTC. This encodes CASSLSATGARGYTF.

The chain has TRBV5-1 and TRBJ2-5; 7 bases map to TRBD1. Germline V CDR1 and CDR2: SGHRS, YFSETQ. The ends lost 0 bases at V and 1 base at J; junction bases unmatched: 9. The CDR3 covers 17 residues. CDR3 amino acids: CASSLGGMTGSQETQYF. The DNA for the CDR3 is TGCGCCAGCAGCTTGGGGGGGATGACAGGGTCCCAAGAGACCCAGTACTTC.

The chain couples TRBV6-1 to TRBJ1-1, with D perhaps matching TRBD1 (6 bases). The CDR3 is 11 amino acids. Germline V gives CDR1 MNHNS, CDR2 SASEGT. Trimming took off 8 bases at V and 9 bases at J, with 13 bases between the two ends. The CDR3 is CASFLGAKAFF. The CDR3 DNA sequence: TGTGCCAGCTTTCTGGGGGCCAAAGCTTTCTTT.

This chain connects TRBV14 to TRBJ1-3, with D perhaps TRBD1 (5 bases). The CDR3 is 16 residues long. Germline V gives CDR1 SGHDN, CDR2 FVKESK. The V end lost 4 bases, the J end lost 0 bases, and 13 bases lay between the germline ends. The CDR3 DNA is TGTGCCAGCAGCCCACAGGACGGTTACTCTGGAAACACCATATATTTT. Protein product: CASSPQDGYSGNTIYF.

There are a few counts of this clone. The chain uses TRBV4-1 and TRBJ2-5; possibly TRBD1 for D (6 bases). V was clipped by 0 bases and J by 1 base, with 9 bases between them. Germline lookup yields CDR1 MGHRA and CDR2 YSYEKL. The CDR3 is 15 amino acids. The CDR3 region has the DNA TGCGCCAGCAGCCAAGACGGACAGATCCAAGAGACCCAGTACTTC. It yields the protein CASSQDGQIQETQYF.

This clone appeared once. The DNA of the CDR3 is TGTGCCAGCAGTTTATTCCCGGGAGCAACTAATGAAAAACTGTTTTTT. Encoded protein: CASSLFPGATNEKLFF. This sequence joins TRBV27 and TRBJ1-4, with D uncertain. Germline V gene data show CDR1 as MNHEY and CDR2 as SMNVEV (reference sequence). The V and J ends lost 1 base and 0 bases respectively, with 9 bases between them. This CDR3 comprises 16 residues.

The chain uses TRBV7-9 and TRBJ2-7, with 8 bases fitting TRBD2. The J segment lost 2 bases and the V segment lost 5 bases, leaving 11 bases of the junction unmatched. Germline CDR1 reads SEHNR; CDR2 reads FQNEAQ (reference sequence). The CDR3 totals 16 residues. The CDR3 coding sequence is TGTGCCAGCAGCCACACAGAAAGCGGGGGCCCCTACGAGCAGTACGTC. Encoded protein: CASSHTESGGPYEQYV.

This clone appeared a few times. The CDR3 loop is CASRTGSTDTQYF. Written as DNA, the CDR3 is TGTGCCAGCAGGACAGGGAGCACAGATACGCAGTATTTT. The chain links TRBV7-9 to TRBJ2-3, with 7 bases that match TRBD1. The V gene end was trimmed by 6 bases and the J gene end by 0 bases; junction bases not matched to a gene: 0. Germline-derived CDR1 and CDR2 are SEHNR and FQNEAQ (reference sequence). CDR3 length equals 13 residues.

This clone was recorded only once. Mismatch with germline at one junction end may stem from a read error. This chain joins TRBV27 and TRBJ1-5, with 8 bases lining up with TRBD1. CDR3 length equals 14 residues. Looked up from germline, CDR1 is MNHEY and CDR2 is SMNVEV (reference sequence). The CDR3 loop reads CASSLDRGNQTQHF. The CDR3 bases are TGTGCCAGCAGTTTAGACAGGGGTAATCAGACCCAGCATTTT.